This T cell receptor beta chain emerged from a study of CD8+ T cells in alopecia areata. As for the study in general: The share of scalp area affected provided the severity score for treated patients.

The CDR3 is made up of 12 amino acids. Germline loops: CDR1 SNHLY, CDR2 FYNNEI. With 6 bases removed from V and 0 bases from J, the gap between germline ends came to 5 bases. Whole-study findings and limits: Persistence during tofacitinib was seen for many expanded lesional clones in scalp and blood. Having just one nonresponder leaves the connection between baseline CD8+ expansion and response unresolved.

Only a few counts were recorded for this clone. Its target is unknown. Noted treatment: oral pan-JAK inhibitor, 5-10 mg twice daily. Collected material from alopecia areata patients comprised lesional scalp punch biopsies and peripheral blood. It was cDNA, reverse transcribed from extracted RNA, that served as the sequencing template. TCRdb keeps only in-frame clones here, not all; method: immunoSEQ multiplex PCR. The table shows about 210,000 clones, with around two fifths occurring only once. The chain recombines TRBV2 with TRBJ1-1; unclear D gene. The sequences come from CD4+ T cells sorted from blood, collected between weeks 30 and 35, from a patient treated with tofacitinib. This clonotype originated in a human donor with alopecia areata. The CDR3 DNA follows: TGTGCCAGCAGAACAGTGAACACTGAAGCTTTCTTT. It yields the protein CASRTVNTEAFF.